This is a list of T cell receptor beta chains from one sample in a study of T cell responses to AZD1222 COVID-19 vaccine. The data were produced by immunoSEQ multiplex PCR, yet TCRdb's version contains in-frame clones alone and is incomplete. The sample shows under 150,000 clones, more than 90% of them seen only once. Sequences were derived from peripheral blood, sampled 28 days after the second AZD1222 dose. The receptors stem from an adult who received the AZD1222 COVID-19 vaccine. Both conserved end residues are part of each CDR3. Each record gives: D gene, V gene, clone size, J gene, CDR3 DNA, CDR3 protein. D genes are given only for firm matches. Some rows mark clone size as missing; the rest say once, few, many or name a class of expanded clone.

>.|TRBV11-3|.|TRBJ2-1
TGTGCCAGCAGCCCCGCCCCGGGCTCCTACAATGAGCAGTTCTTC
CASSPAPGSYNEQFF
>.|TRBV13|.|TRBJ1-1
TGTGCCAGCAGCCAGGGCGGGAACACTGAAGCTTTCTTT
CASSQGGNTEAFF
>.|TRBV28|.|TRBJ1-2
TGTGCCAGCAGTTTAGGTGGCAGGGACCATGGCTACACCTTC
CASSLGGRDHGYTF
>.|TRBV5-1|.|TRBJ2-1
TGCGCCAGCAGCTTGGACACAAACTACAATGAGCAGTTCTTC
CASSLDTNYNEQFF
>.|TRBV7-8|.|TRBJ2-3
TGTGCCAGCAGCTTAGTGGCAGCAACTAGCACAGATACGCAGTATTTT
CASSLVAATSTDTQYF
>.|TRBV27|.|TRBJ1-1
TGTGCCAGCAGAGGACGGAACACTGAAGCTTTCTTT
CASRGRNTEAFF
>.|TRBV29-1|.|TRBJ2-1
TGCAGCGTTGATCAGGGGCCGAGCTCCTACAATGAGCAGTTCTTC
CSVDQGPSSYNEQFF
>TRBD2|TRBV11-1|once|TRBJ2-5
TGTGCCAGCAGCCCAGGACTAGGAAAACAAGAGACCCAGTACTTC
CASSPGLGKQETQYF
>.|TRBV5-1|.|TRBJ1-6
TGCGCCAGCAGCCCCGGGGGGGGAGATAATTCACCCCTCCACTTT
CASSPGGGDNSPLHF
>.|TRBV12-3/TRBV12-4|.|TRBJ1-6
TGTGCCAGCAGTTTTTCAAATTCACCCCTCCACTTT
CASSFSNSPLHF
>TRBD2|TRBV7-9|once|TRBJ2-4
TGTGCCAGCAGCGCCCGGACTAGCGGGGGGACAAACATTCAGTACTTC
CASSARTSGGTNIQYF
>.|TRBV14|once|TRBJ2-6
TGTGCCAGCAGCCGACCTGGGCCCAACGTCCTGACTTTC
CASSRPGPNVLTF
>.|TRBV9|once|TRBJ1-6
TGTGCCAGCAGCGCTGGGGGCACAGGGAGGGATTCACCCCTCCACTTT
CASSAGGTGRDSPLHF
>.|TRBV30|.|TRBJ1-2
TGTGCCTGGAGTACTCGGGGGGCCGATGGCTACACCTTC
CAWSTRGADGYTF
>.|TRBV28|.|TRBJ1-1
TGTGCCAGCAGTTTATTTTCCCTAGTGAACACTGAAGCTTTCTTT
CASSLFSLVNTEAFF
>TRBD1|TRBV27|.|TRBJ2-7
TGTGCCAGCAGTTTCCGGACAGGCCGAACCCCAAACTACGAGCAGTACTTC
CASSFRTGRTPNYEQYF
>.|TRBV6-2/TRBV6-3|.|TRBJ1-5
TGTGCCAGCAGTCCCGGACGGGCCGGGATCAATCAGCCCCAGCATTTT
CASSPGRAGINQPQHF
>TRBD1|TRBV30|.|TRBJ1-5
TGTGCCTGGAGTTCCGGGACAGGGGCGGATCAGCCCCAGCATTTT
CAWSSGTGADQPQHF
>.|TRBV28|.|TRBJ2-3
TGTGCCAGCAATCCGGGACTGTCTGATACGCAGTATTTT
CASNPGLSDTQYF
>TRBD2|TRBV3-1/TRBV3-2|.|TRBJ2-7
TGTGCCAGCAGCCTCCAGCGGGGGGACTACGAGCAGTACTTC
CASSLQRGDYEQYF
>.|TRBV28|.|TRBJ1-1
TGTGCCAGCAGTCCCTCCGGTTTCACGAACACTGAAGCTTTCTTT
CASSPSGFTNTEAFF
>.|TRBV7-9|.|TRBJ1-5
TGTGCCAGCGGGTTGAGCAATCAGCCCCAGCATTTT
CASGLSNQPQHF